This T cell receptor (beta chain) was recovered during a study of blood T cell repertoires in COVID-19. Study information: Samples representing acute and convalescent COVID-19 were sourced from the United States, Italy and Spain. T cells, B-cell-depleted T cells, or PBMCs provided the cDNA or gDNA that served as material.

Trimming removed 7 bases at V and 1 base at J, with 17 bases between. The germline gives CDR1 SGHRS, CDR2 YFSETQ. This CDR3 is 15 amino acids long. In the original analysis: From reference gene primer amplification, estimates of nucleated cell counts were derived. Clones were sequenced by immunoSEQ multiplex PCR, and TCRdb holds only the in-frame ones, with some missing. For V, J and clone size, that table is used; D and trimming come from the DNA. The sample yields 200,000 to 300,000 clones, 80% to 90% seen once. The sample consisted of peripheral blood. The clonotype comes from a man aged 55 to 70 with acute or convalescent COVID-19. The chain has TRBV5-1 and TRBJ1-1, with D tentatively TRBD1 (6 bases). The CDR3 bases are TGCGCCAGCGGAACGAGGGGGAAAGAGAACACTGAAGCTTTCTTT. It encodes CASGTRGKENTEAFF.